This T cell receptor (beta chain) came from a study of cytomegalovirus exposure and HLA in healthy donors. Overall study findings and caveats: Associated with cytomegalovirus, according to the listing, were 170 or so TCR beta chains.

The PCR ran on 60 Vbeta and 13 Jbeta primers. Method: immunoSEQ multiplex PCR; TCRdb's copy keeps in-frame clones and lacks some. The data show under 300,000 clones, around 80% seen once. This CDR3 is built from 15 residues. From germline, CDR1 is MNHEY and CDR2 SMNVEV (reference sequence). V was trimmed by 5 bases and J by 2 bases, leaving 15 bases between them. With respect to this clone: The antigen remains unidentified.

The sample was PBMCs. The rearrangement uses TRBV27 and TRBJ1-2; no clear D gene. The TCR originated in a woman aged 55-70 years in good health and CMV-seropositive. The CDR3 spells CASSPEYSSNYGYTF. In DNA, the CDR3 is TGTGCCAGCAGTCCCGAGTACAGTTCCAACTATGGCTACACCTTC.